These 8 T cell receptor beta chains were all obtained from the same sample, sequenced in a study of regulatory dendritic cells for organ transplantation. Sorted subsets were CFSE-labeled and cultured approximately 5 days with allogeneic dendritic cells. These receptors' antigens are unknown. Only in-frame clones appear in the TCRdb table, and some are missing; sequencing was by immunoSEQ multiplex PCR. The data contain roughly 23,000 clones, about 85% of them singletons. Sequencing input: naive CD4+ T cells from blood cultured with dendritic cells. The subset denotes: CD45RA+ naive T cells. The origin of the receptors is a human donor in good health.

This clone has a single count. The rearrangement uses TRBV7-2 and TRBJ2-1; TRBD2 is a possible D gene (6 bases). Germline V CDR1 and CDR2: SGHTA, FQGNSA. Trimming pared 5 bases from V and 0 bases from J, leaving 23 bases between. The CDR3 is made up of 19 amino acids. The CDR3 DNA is TGTGCCAGCAGCCCCAAACGTGGCGGGACCCTCAGCTCCTACAATGAGCAGTTCTTC. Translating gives CASSPKRGGTLSSYNEQFF.

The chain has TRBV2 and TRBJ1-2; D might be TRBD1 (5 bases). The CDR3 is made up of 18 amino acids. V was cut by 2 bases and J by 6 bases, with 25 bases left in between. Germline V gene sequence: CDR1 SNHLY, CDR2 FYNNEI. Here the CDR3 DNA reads TGTGCCAGCAGTGAAAACCGGTCCCCGTTCGGGGGAGTCGATGGCTACACCTTC. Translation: CASSENRSPFGGVDGYTF.

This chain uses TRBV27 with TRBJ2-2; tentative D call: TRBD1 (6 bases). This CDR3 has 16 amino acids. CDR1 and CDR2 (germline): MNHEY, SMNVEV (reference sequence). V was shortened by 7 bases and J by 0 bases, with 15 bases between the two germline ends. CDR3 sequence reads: CASTPFRTANTGELFF. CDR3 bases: TGTGCCAGCACCCCTTTTCGGACAGCGAACACCGGGGAGCTGTTTTTT.

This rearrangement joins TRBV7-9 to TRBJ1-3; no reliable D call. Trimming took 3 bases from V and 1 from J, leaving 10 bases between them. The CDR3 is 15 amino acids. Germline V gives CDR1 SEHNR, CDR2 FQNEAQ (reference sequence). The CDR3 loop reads CASSFSTSSGNTIYF. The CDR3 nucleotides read TGTGCCAGCAGCTTTTCCACATCATCTGGAAACACCATATATTTT.

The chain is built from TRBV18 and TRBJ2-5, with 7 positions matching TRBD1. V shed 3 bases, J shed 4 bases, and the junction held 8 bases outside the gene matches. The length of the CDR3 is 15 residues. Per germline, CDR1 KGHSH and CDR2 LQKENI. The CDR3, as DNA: TGTGCCAGCTCACCGCTACAGGGGCAGGGAGAGACCCAGTACTTC. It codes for CASSPLQGQGETQYF.

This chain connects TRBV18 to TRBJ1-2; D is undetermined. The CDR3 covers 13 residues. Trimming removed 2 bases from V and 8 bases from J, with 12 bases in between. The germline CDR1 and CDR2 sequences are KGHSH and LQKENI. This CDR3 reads CASSPRENQGYTF. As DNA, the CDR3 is TGTGCCAGCTCACCAAGGGAAAATCAGGGCTACACCTTC.

The CDR3 DNA reads as TGTGCCACCAGCAGATGGGACCAAGAGACCCAGTACTTC. It is translated as CATSRWDQETQYF. The rearrangement uses TRBV15 and TRBJ2-5, with no clear D. The germline CDR1 and CDR2 sequences are LNHNV and YYDKDF (reference sequence). The CDR3 sequence is 13 residues long. V lost 2 bases, J lost 0 bases, and 4 bases lay in between.

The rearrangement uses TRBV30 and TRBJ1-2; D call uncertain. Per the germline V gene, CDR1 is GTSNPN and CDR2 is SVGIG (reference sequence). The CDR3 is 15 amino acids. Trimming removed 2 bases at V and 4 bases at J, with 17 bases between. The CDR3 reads CAWSPISRTVYGYTF. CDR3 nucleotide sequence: TGTGCCTGGAGTCCCATCTCCCGGACTGTCTATGGCTACACCTTC.